One and the same sample provided the 16 T cell receptor beta chains below, sequenced in a study of shared clonotypes between healthy human individuals. Libraries were prepared by immunoSEQ multiplex PCR; TCRdb keeps only in-frame clonotypes and omits some of them. The data hold about 2.3 million clones, with roughly 93% observed a single time. Sequencing was carried out using naive CD4+ T cells from PBMCs. Subset described: CD45RA+ positively selected. Every receptor here comes from a man younger than 30 in good health. Some clones in this sample may be carry-over from other donors' samples.

CDR3 nucleotide sequence: TGTGCCAGCAGCGAATTATTGGGGGTCTACGAGCAGTACTTC. It is translated as CASSELLGVYEQYF. This chain links TRBV11-2 with TRBJ2-7; D is tentatively TRBD1 or TRBD2 (5 bases each). There are 14 residues in the CDR3. V lost 5 bases to trimming and J lost 3 bases, with 14 bases between them. Per the germline V gene, CDR1 is SGHAT and CDR2 is FQNNGV.

This chain connects TRBV9 to TRBJ2-6; the D is unclear. The CDR3 covers 16 residues. V lost 0 bases to trimming and J lost 0 bases, with 7 bases between them. Per germline, CDR1 SGDLS and CDR2 YYNGEE. Written as DNA, the CDR3 is TGTGCCAGCAGCGTAGGCGGTGCCTCTGGGGCCAACGTCCTGACTTTC. Translating it yields CASSVGGASGANVLTF.

The V and J genes are TRBV4-2 and TRBJ2-1; D is possibly TRBD1 (5 bases). The CDR3 is made up of 18 amino acids. With 0 bases removed from V and 0 bases from J, the gap between germline ends came to 15 bases. Germline CDR1 and CDR2: LGHNA and YNFKEQ. This CDR3 reads CASSQDPTAGRSYNEQFF. The CDR3 DNA reads as TGTGCCAGCAGCCAAGATCCGACAGCCGGACGCTCCTACAATGAGCAGTTCTTC.

The V and J genes are TRBV5-1 and TRBJ1-4; no firm D call. This CDR3 is built from 16 residues. Trimming shortened V by 4 bases and J by 0 bases, and 13 bases separated the two germline ends. The germline V gene encodes CDR1 SGHRS and CDR2 YFSETQ. In nucleotides, the CDR3 is TGCGCCAGCAGCCGCAACACAGTTGCAACTAATGAAAAACTGTTTTTT. This codes for CASSRNTVATNEKLFF.

V usage is TRBV5-1 and J usage is TRBJ2-5; D is possibly TRBD2 (5 bases). V was trimmed by 4 bases and J by 7 bases, leaving 14 bases between them. Germline V gene data show CDR1 as SGHRS and CDR2 as YFSETQ. This CDR3 comprises 13 residues. CDR3 residues: CASSADYGATQYF. The CDR3 nucleotides read TGCGCCAGCAGCGCCGACTATGGCGCGACCCAGTACTTC.

The chain recombines TRBV21-1 with TRBJ2-2; no DNA check was done on the table's D call, TRBD1. TRBV21-1 counts as a pseudogene. The CDR3 runs to 16 residues. CDR3 residues: CASSKEVRANTGELFF. The CDR3 DNA is TGTGCCAGCAGCAAAGAGGTCAGGGCGAACACCGGGGAGCTGTTTTTT.

Details on this clone: The identical CDR3 is also encoded by other nucleotide sequences in the sample. The rearrangement joins TRBV18 to TRBJ2-5; the D is unclear. Germline assignment: CDR1 KGHSH and CDR2 LQKENI. V dropped 4 bases and J dropped 1 base, with 7 bases sitting between them. The CDR3 has 13 amino acids. The CDR3 sequence is CASSRGPQETQYF. DNA for the CDR3: TGTGCCAGCTCACGAGGACCCCAAGAGACCCAGTACTTC.

The V call is TRBV5-1, the J call TRBJ2-3, with 8 bases identical to TRBD1. Looked up from germline, CDR1 is SGHRS and CDR2 is YFSETQ. The CDR3 has 15 residues. Germline trimming cut 0 bases from V and 4 bases from J; bases unmatched to any gene: 4. The CDR3 DNA reads as TGCGCCAGCAGCTTGGCCTACAGGGGGTCAGATACGCAGTATTTT. Its translation: CASSLAYRGSDTQYF.

The rearrangement uses TRBV18 and TRBJ2-4; 10 bases are a match to TRBD1. V shed 4 bases, J shed 3 bases, and the junction held 6 bases outside the gene matches. The CDR3 consists of 16 residues. Looked up from germline, CDR1 is KGHSH and CDR2 is LQKENI. CDR3 in amino acids: CASSLPGTGVKNIQYF. The CDR3 DNA sequence: TGTGCCAGCTCACTCCCCGGGACAGGGGTCAAAAACATTCAGTACTTC.

This chain links TRBV27 with TRBJ2-1; D tentatively fits TRBD1 or TRBD2 (5 bases each). Germline V gene data show CDR1 as MNHEY and CDR2 as SMNVEV (reference sequence). This CDR3 contains 13 residues. V was pared by 1 base and J by 8 bases, with 9 bases between. The CDR3 DNA sequence: TGTGCCAGCAGTTTATGGGGGTCCGATGAGCAGTTCTTC. Protein product: CASSLWGSDEQFF.

Concerning this clone: Within the sample, other DNA sequences also encode this same CDR3. The genes are TRBV5-1 and TRBJ1-4; 10 bases fit TRBD1. V lost 0 bases and J lost 8; bases outside the gene matches: 4. Germline-derived CDR1 and CDR2 are SGHRS and YFSETQ. The CDR3 sequence is 15 residues long. This CDR3 reads CASSLEGTGDEKLFF. Written as DNA, the CDR3 is TGCGCCAGCAGCTTGGAAGGGACAGGGGACGAAAAACTGTTTTTT.

This clone is a singleton in its sample. The chain links TRBV7-9 to TRBJ2-2, with 8 bases identical to TRBD1. The J segment lost 7 bases and the V segment lost 3 bases, leaving 7 bases of the junction unmatched. The CDR3 contains 15 residues. Germline V gives CDR1 SEHNR, CDR2 FQNEAQ (reference sequence). This chain's CDR3 is CASSFRQGADGELFF. CDR3 DNA: TGTGCCAGCAGCTTCCGGCAGGGGGCAGACGGGGAGCTGTTTTTT. The variable domain in full, with the rest retrieved from reference TRBV7-9 and TRBJ2-2, is DTGVSQNPRHKITKRGQNVTFRCDPISEHNRLYWYRQTLGQGPEFLTYFQNEAQLEKSRLLSDRFSAERPKGSFSTLEIQRTEQGDSAMYLCASSFRQGADGELFFGEGSRLTVL.

V is TRBV5-1 and J is TRBJ1-2; TRBD1 matches at 7 bases. Germline lookup yields CDR1 SGHRS and CDR2 YFSETQ. V lost 0 bases, J lost 8 bases, and 7 bases stayed unmatched. This CDR3 is 14 amino acids long. The CDR3 reads CASSLGQGLMGYTF. CDR3 coding DNA: TGCGCCAGCAGCTTGGGACAGGGCCTAATGGGCTACACCTTC.

J is TRBJ1-2 and V is TRBV5-6; D remains unclear. CDR1 and CDR2 (germline): SGHDT, YYEEEE. This CDR3 region has 13 residues. Trimming stripped 4 bases from V and 2 bases from J, with 9 bases between. The CDR3 sequence is CASSRRENYGYTF. CDR3 DNA sequence: TGTGCCAGCAGCCGCCGAGAAAACTATGGCTACACCTTC.

The chain carries TRBV11-2 and TRBJ2-7; 12 nucleotides match TRBD2. Looked up from germline, CDR1 is SGHAT and CDR2 is FQNNGV. This CDR3 has 19 residues. The V and J ends lost 3 bases and 10 bases, in that order; junction bases with no gene match: 22. CDR3 residues: CASSFKPVRGLAGPGGQYF. Written as DNA, the CDR3 is TGTGCCAGCAGCTTCAAACCGGTCCGGGGACTAGCGGGTCCAGGGGGCCAGTACTTC.

V is TRBV7-2 and J is TRBJ2-2; a possible D gene is TRBD1 (5 bases). The CDR3 covers 17 residues. Trimming stripped 4 bases from V and 8 bases from J, with 23 bases between. Germline V gives CDR1 SGHTA, CDR2 FQGNSA. The CDR3 region is CASSSPPAGRILGELFF. Here the CDR3 DNA reads TGTGCCAGCAGCTCCCCCCCGGCAGGGCGGATATTGGGGGAGCTGTTTTTT.